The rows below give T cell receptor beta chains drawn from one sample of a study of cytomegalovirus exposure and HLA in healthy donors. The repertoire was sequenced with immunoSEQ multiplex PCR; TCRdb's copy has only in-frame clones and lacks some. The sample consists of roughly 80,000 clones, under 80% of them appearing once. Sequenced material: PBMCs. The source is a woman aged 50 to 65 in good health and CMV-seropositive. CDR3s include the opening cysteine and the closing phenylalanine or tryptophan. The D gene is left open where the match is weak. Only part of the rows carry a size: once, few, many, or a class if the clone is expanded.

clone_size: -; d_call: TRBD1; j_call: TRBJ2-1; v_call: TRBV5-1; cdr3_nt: TGCGCCAGCAGCGCCACCGGGACAGGGGGAATTGAGCAGTTCTTC; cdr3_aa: CASSATGTGGIEQFF
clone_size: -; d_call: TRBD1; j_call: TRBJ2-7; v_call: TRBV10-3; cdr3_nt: TGTGCCATCTCGTCGACAGGGACCTACGAGCAGTACTTC; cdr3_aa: CAISSTGTYEQYF
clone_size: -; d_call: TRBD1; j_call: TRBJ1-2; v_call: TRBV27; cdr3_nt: TGTGCCAGTCAGGGGGCGCAAAGTGGTGGCTACACCTTC; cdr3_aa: CASQGAQSGGYTF
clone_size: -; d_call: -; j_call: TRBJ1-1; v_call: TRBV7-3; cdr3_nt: TGTGCCAGCAGCTTAGGGGAGTATGGCACTGAAGCTTTCTTT; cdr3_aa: CASSLGEYGTEAFF
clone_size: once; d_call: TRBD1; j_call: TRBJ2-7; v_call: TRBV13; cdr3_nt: TGTGCCAGCAGCACTGGGGACAGGGGGTCGAATCGGCAGTACTTC; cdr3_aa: CASSTGDRGSNRQYF
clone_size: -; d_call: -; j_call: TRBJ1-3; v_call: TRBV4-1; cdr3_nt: TGCGCCAGCAGCACAAGGATCCCCGCGGTCTCTGGAAACACCATATATTTT; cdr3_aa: CASSTRIPAVSGNTIYF
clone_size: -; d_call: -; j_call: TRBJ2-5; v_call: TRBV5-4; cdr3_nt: TGTGCCAGCAGATTCGGACTGATCCAAGAGACCCAGTACTTC; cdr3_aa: CASRFGLIQETQYF
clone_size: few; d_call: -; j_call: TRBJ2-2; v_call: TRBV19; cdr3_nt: TGTGCCAGTAGTATAGGGACACTTGGAACCGGGGAGCTGTTTTTT; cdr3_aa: CASSIGTLGTGELFF
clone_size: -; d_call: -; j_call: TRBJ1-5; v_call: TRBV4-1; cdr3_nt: TGCGCCAGCAGCCAAGGACAGATTAATCAGCCCCAGCATTTT; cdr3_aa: CASSQGQINQPQHF
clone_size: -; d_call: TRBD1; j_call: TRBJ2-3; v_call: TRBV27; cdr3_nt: TGTGCCAGCAGTTTAATGGGACAGGGAGTCTATTTT; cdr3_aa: CASSLMGQGVYF
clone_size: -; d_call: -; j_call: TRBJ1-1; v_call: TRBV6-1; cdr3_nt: TGTGCCAGCAGTGAACCAGGGGCCGGTGATTTGTACACTGAAGCTTTCTTT; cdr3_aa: CASSEPGAGDLYTEAFF
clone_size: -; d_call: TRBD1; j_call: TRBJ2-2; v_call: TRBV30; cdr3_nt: TGTGCCTGGAGTCTTGGGACAGGGAAGGCCACCGGGGAGCTGTTTTTT; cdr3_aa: CAWSLGTGKATGELFF
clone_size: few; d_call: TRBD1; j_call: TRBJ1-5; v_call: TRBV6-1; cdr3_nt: TGTGCCAGCAACCTACAGGGGGCTACTCAGCCCCAGCATTTT; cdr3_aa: CASNLQGATQPQHF
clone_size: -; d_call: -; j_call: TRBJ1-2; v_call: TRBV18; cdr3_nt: TGTGCCAGCTCACCAGGTCACAGTTATGGCTACACCTTC; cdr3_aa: CASSPGHSYGYTF
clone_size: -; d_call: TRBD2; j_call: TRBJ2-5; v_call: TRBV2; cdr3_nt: TGTGCCAGCACGTACCTAGCGGGGGTCAGGGGGGAGACCCAGTACTTC; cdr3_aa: CASTYLAGVRGETQYF
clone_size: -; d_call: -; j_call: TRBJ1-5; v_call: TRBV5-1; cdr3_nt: TGCGCCAGCAGCCCGGGTGGGGAGGCTCAGCCCCAGCATTTT; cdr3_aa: CASSPGGEAQPQHF
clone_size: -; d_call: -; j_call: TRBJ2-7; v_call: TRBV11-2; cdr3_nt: TGTGCCAGCAGCTTGGCGACTAGGATAACCTACGAGCAGTACTTC; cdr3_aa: CASSLATRITYEQYF
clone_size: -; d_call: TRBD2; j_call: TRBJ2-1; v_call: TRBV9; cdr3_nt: TGTGCCAGCAGCGTAGCAGTAGCGGGGGGCTCCGTGACCTACAATGAGCAGTTCTTC; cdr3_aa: CASSVAVAGGSVTYNEQFF
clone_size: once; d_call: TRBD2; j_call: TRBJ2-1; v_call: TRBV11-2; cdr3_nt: TGTGCCAGCAGCTTAGGCGCTAGCGGGTGGGATGAGCAGTTCTTC; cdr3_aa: CASSLGASGWDEQFF
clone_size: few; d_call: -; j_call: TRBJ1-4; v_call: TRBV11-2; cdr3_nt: TGTGCCAGCAGCTTAGTTCTAGAAAAACTGTTTTTT; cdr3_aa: CASSLVLEKLFF
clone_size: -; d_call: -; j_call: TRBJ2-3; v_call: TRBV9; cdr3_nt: TGTGCCAGCAGCTCTCGACTTACAGATACGCAGTATTTT; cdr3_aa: CASSSRLTDTQYF
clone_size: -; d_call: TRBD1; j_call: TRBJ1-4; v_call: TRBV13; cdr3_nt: TGTGCCAGCAGCTTAAGACAGGGGGCGAGTGAAAAACTGTTTTTT; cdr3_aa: CASSLRQGASEKLFF
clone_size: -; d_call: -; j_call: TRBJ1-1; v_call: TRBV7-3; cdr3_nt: TGTGCCAGCAGCCCGAGTATGGAGGACACTGAAGCTTTCTTT; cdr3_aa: CASSPSMEDTEAFF
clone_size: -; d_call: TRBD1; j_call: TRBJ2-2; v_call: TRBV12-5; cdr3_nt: TGTGCTAGTGTCCTGGACCCGGACAGGTACGACGGGGAGCTGTTTTTT; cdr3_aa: CASVLDPDRYDGELFF
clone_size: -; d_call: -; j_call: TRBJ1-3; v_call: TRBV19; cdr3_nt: TGTGCCAGTAGTATAGATCTGCTAGGCACTAGCTCTGGAAACACCATATATTTT; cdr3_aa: CASSIDLLGTSSGNTIYF
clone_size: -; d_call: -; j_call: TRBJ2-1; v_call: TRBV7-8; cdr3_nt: TGTGCCAGCAGCCAATGGGCCAATGAGCAGTTCTTC; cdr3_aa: CASSQWANEQFF